This record concerns one T cell receptor (beta chain) sequence. This clonotype was counted ten times or more. Its antigen is still unknown. One base away there is no much larger clone; base qualities are not given. This sample stems from a study of Graves' ophthalmopathy and Graves' hyperthyroidism (dated by TCRdb to 2017 to 2018). Concerning the study at large: Peripheral blood was collected at initial diagnosis, before any treatment. In about 6 hyperthyroidism patients, T-cell repertoires of thyroid tissue and blood were compared. Following sample collection, hyperthyroidism patients were given methimazole at a starting dose of 30 mg daily, and ophthalmopathy patients were given high-dose intravenous methylprednisolone. For independent validation, a separate cohort was made up of approximately 19 hyperthyroidism patients plus 17 patients who later progressed from hyperthyroidism to ophthalmopathy. To explore V-J signatures that separate ophthalmopathy from hyperthyroidism, a discovery set of fewer than 110 patients was enrolled, consisting of about 41 with ophthalmopathy and approximately 60 with stable hyperthyroidism. The study used TCR beta repertoire signatures to distinguish Graves' ophthalmopathy from Graves' hyperthyroidism and to predict progression to ophthalmopathy. In total, around 140 blood samples were TCR-sequenced: approximately 42 ophthalmopathy, some 72 hyperthyroidism and some 17 hyperthyroidism-to-ophthalmopathy patients. The 85 to 100 discovery patients were divided at random into training and test sets in a 7:3 ratio. The paper as a whole reports these results and caveats: Most of the expanded thyroid clonotypes with a frequency above 0.001 were also detected in blood, and it was suggested that the thyroid immune response may be reflected by blood repertoires. No statistical method was used to set the sample size in advance, and the investigators knew which group each participant was assigned to. In cross-validation, the 13-signature model distinguished ophthalmopathy from stable hyperthyroidism with about 90% sensitivity and approximately 81% specificity, while in the test set the corresponding values were about 80% and 75%. In validation, the model predicted ophthalmopathy progression with 70.59% sensitivity and 72% to 80% specificity; roughly eleven predicted patients were CT-confirmed with GO in a median of roughly 6.8 months.

Patients with ophthalmopathy had moderately to severely active disease, with a Clinical Activity Score of 3 or more, a NOSPECS grade of 4 or more, and a disease duration of less than 3 months. Patients with other autoimmune diseases, uncontrolled infections, pregnancy or lactation were excluded. Diagnosis relied on clinical symptoms, serum thyroxine, TRAb, thyroid ultrasound and orbital computed tomography. PBMCs were isolated from approximately 10 ml of fresh peripheral blood by Ficoll-Paque density gradient centrifugation. Total RNA was extracted using Trizol reagent, and RNA quality was checked on an Agilent 2100 Bioanalyzer. From the germline V gene, CDR1 is SGDLS and CDR2 is YYNGEE. The CDR3 goes from the cysteine to the phenylalanine over 14 residues. CDR3 DNA is the only sequence kept; it has 42 bases, read in frame from the first base. Trimmed from V: 3 bases; trimmed from J: 0 bases; junction bases lacking a gene match: 3.

For repertoire sequencing, TCR beta CDR3 regions were amplified from RNA transcripts. A first-round RT-PCR used HTBI primers with the Qiagen OneStep RT-PCR kit, followed by a second-round multiplex PCR, size selection and purification. Sequencing of the libraries was carried out on an Illumina HiSeq2000 in paired-end mode with 100 bp reads. The study's processing was this. Reads were processed with SOAPnuke, discarding reads with adapters, uncalled bases, mean Phred below 15, or no exact constant-primer or identifier match. COPE v1.2.5 was used to merge the high-quality paired reads. Each unique nucleotide sequence was treated as a clonotype, and MiTCR v1.1 was used to align the clonotypes to the IMGT TRB V, D and J references. The analysis was limited to V-J combinations with a frequency above 0.0001, which together covered more than 99% of repertoires. For each V-J combination, a TCR clonal expansion and chaos score was defined as the ratio of F50 clonal expansion to chaos observed in the TCRdist matrix. Features were reduced by Welch's t-statistics and random forest to more than 10 V-J combinations, which fed a naive Bayes classifier. Thyroid-blood repertoire similarity was quantified with the Morisita-Horn index. In-frame beta chains were kept once TCRdb had trimmed the public reads at Q25 with fastp and called clones with MiXCR. Rows are unified per CDR3 protein, each entry keeping the most common DNA and genes. The V and J calls shown here were made by TCRdb, not taken from the authors' results. The sample profile shows 200,000 to 250,000 distinct CDR3 sequences; just under 30% of them were found once. The ten largest clones represent approximately 8.6% of the sample.

The clonotype was recovered from a man over 45 with Graves' ophthalmopathy. Donor details come from another sample of the same person, matched by shared clones. The sample taken for sequencing was peripheral blood. The chain employs TRBV9 and TRBJ2-7; 7 nucleotides in the junction match TRBD2. CDR3 loop: CASSGGGSSYEQYF. Here is the DNA: TGTGCCAGCAGCGGGGGAGGGAGCTCCTACGAGCAGTACTTC.